The 14 T cell receptor beta chains in this list originate from one sample, sequenced in a study of cytotoxic CD8 clonotypes in ibrutinib-treated CLL (dated by TCRdb to the early 2020s). Library generation was performed with the immunoSEQ multiplex PCR assay. TCRdb obtained this table from immuneACCESS and retained in-frame rearrangements with V and J assigned. These tables miss some clones; where compared with another copy, unresolved V genes account for less than half of the shortfall, and the remainder is unexplained. The table for this sample lists 110,000 to 150,000 clones; about 78% of them were counted only once. Around 5% of the sample is held by the ten biggest clonotypes. In the paper's terms, the time point label means: 20 to 25 months on ibrutinib. The sequences come from PBMCs, collected after 24 months of ibrutinib treatment. These receptors were obtained from a human donor with chronic lymphocytic leukemia.

This clone came up once. V is TRBV18 and J is TRBJ1-3, with D unresolved. Between the trimmed V and J ends, which lost 3 bases and 0 bases, there was a span of 9 bases. From germline, CDR1 is KGHSH and CDR2 LQKENI. CDR3 length: 15 amino acids. As DNA, the CDR3 is TGTGCCAGCTCACCCTGGGCCCACTCTGGAAACACCATATATTTT. Its protein product is CASSPWAHSGNTIYF.

This chain joins TRBV19 and TRBJ2-3; D gene ambiguous. From germline, CDR1 is LNHDA and CDR2 SQIVND (reference sequence). The CDR3 extends over 12 amino acids. Trimming took off 5 bases at V and 6 bases at J, with 9 bases between the two ends. CDR3: CASSWVADTQYF. DNA for the CDR3: TGTGCCAGTAGTTGGGTAGCCGATACGCAGTATTTT. The full variable domain, rest sourced from reference TRBV19 and TRBJ2-3, is DGGITQSPKYLFRKEGQNVTLSCEQNLNHDAMYWYRQDPGQGLRLIYYSQIVNDFQKGDIAEGYSVSREKKESFPLTVTSAQKNPTAFYLCASSWVADTQYFGPGTRLTVL.

The chain employs TRBV6-5 and TRBJ2-2; TRBD2 aligns across 7 bases. This CDR3 region has 15 residues. Germline values: CDR1 MNHEY, CDR2 SVGAGI. The junction had 4 bases not matched to a gene; V was cut back by 2 bases and J by 4 bases. For the CDR3, the DNA is TGTGCCAGCAGTTACGCACCGGGGGGCACCGGGGAGCTGTTTTTT. Protein product: CASSYAPGGTGELFF.

In this sample, this clone turned up a few times. The chain combines TRBV7-9 with TRBJ1-3; 7 nucleotides line up with TRBD1. Germline CDR1 is SEHNR and CDR2 is FQNEAQ (reference sequence). CDR3 size: 15 residues. V lost 5 bases and J lost 8; bases outside the gene matches: 12. For the CDR3, the DNA is TGTGCCAGCAGCACCCAGGGGGGGCCGTGGGACACCATATATTTT. It specifies CASSTQGGPWDTIYF.

This sequence joins TRBV19 and TRBJ1-1; no definite D call. Per germline, CDR1 LNHDA and CDR2 SQIVND (reference sequence). V was shortened by 5 bases and J by 1 base, with 8 bases between the two germline ends. There are 13 residues in the CDR3. CDR3 bases: TGTGCCAGTAGTGGACCGACGAACACTGAAGCTTTCTTT. Its translation is CASSGPTNTEAFF. Complete variable domain (other parts from reference TRBV19 and TRBJ1-1): DGGITQSPKYLFRKEGQNVTLSCEQNLNHDAMYWYRQDPGQGLRLIYYSQIVNDFQKGDIAEGYSVSREKKESFPLTVTSAQKNPTAFYLCASSGPTNTEAFFGQGTRLTVV.

Regarding this clone: Germline and junction disagree at one end, which may indicate a read error. The chain carries TRBV5-4 and TRBJ2-1; D may correspond to TRBD1 or TRBD2 (6 bases each). Germline loops: CDR1 SGHNT, CDR2 YYREEE (reference sequence). The length of the CDR3 is 16 residues. The CDR3 reads CASRLGGLNRGNEQFF. CDR3 in DNA: TGTGCCAGCAGATTGGGGGGCCTGAACCGAGGCAATGAGCAGTTCTTC.

The rearrangement links TRBV11-2 to TRBJ1-4, with D uncertain. The germline CDR1 and CDR2 sequences are SGHAT and FQNNGV. The V end was cut by 5 bases, the J end by 1 base, with 11 bases between. The CDR3 is made up of 15 amino acids. The CDR3: CASSPGELTNEKLFF. In nucleotides, the CDR3 is TGTGCCAGCAGCCCCGGGGAACTAACTAATGAAAAACTGTTTTTT.

CDR3 nucleotides: TGTGCCAGTAGTATAGACCATAGCTCCTACAATGAGCAGTTCTTC. This sequence encodes CASSIDHSSYNEQFF. This chain connects TRBV19 to TRBJ2-1; D ambiguous. The CDR3 sequence is 15 residues long. V was pared by 0 bases and J by 0 bases, with 6 bases between. Germline lookup yields CDR1 LNHDA and CDR2 SQIVND (reference sequence).

The chain links TRBV5-1 to TRBJ1-2, with D tentatively TRBD1 (5 bases). The CDR3 is made up of 19 amino acids. The V end lost 4 bases, the J end lost 4 bases, and 29 bases lay between the germline ends. Looked up from germline, CDR1 is SGHRS and CDR2 is YFSETQ. CDR3 in DNA: TGCGCCAGCAGCGTACAGGCTAATCATTACATTAGGGGATTCTATGGCTACACCTTC. It is translated as CASSVQANHYIRGFYGYTF.

The chain recombines TRBV28 with TRBJ2-2, with D perhaps TRBD2 (5 bases). V lost 0 bases, J lost 8 bases, and 16 bases lay in between. The CDR3 is 16 amino acids. Germline V gives CDR1 MDHEN, CDR2 SYDVKM. The CDR3 protein is CASSLWRATSGGELFF. DNA of the CDR3: TGTGCCAGCAGTTTATGGCGGGCCACCTCGGGTGGGGAGCTGTTTTTT.

The chain combines TRBV28 with TRBJ2-1, with 8 nucleotides matching TRBD2. Germline trimming cut 10 bases from V and 7 bases from J; bases unmatched to any gene: 12. The CDR3 extends over 14 amino acids. Germline CDR1 MDHEN, CDR2 SYDVKM. Here the CDR3 DNA reads TGTGCCACCCTCGGGACTAGTGGTTGGAATGAGCAGTTCTTC. This sequence encodes CATLGTSGWNEQFF.

J is TRBJ1-4 and V is TRBV19, with a possible D match to TRBD1 (5 bases). The CDR3 is 14 residues long. V gave up 5 bases and J gave up 2 bases, with 9 bases separating them. The germline V gene has CDR1 LNHDA and CDR2 SQIVND (reference sequence). In DNA, the CDR3 is TGTGCCAGTAGTCCCCGGGGGACTAATGAAAAACTGTTTTTT. Amino acid sequence: CASSPRGTNEKLFF. Based on the CDR3 plus reference TRBV19 and TRBJ1-4, the full variable domain is DGGITQSPKYLFRKEGQNVTLSCEQNLNHDAMYWYRQDPGQGLRLIYYSQIVNDFQKGDIAEGYSVSREKKESFPLTVTSAQKNPTAFYLCASSPRGTNEKLFFGSGTQLSVL.

J is TRBJ2-3 and V is TRBV19; D remains unclear. In germline, CDR1 is LNHDA, CDR2 SQIVND (reference sequence). CDR3 length: 15 residues. V lost 6 bases to trimming and J lost 4 bases, with 17 bases between them. The CDR3 is CASRNQPSVADTQYF. In DNA form, the CDR3 reads TGTGCCAGTAGGAATCAGCCCTCGGTTGCAGATACGCAGTATTTT.

This chain connects TRBV28 to TRBJ2-7, with a possible D match to TRBD2 (6 bases). Germline-derived CDR1 and CDR2 are MDHEN and SYDVKM. V was pared by 7 bases and J by 0 bases, with 16 bases between. The CDR3 has 15 residues. For the CDR3, the DNA is TGTGCCAGCACCCTAGGGACTCCAAGCTCCTACGAGCAGTACTTC. Protein product: CASTLGTPSSYEQYF.